These 9 T cell receptor beta chains came from one sample sequenced in a study of PD-L1 blockade in urothelial cancer. Only in-frame clones appear in the TCRdb table, and some are missing; sequencing was by immunoSEQ multiplex PCR. The sample yields 75,000 to 90,000 clones, 82% seen once. Sequences were derived from PBMCs, sampled around atezolizumab (anti-PD-L1) treatment. These receptors originate from a man between 70 and 80 years old with urothelial cancer.

V and J are TRBV19 and TRBJ2-1; 9 bases match TRBD2. Trimming removed 4 bases from V and 5 bases from J; junction bases left unmatched: 6. CDR3 length: 15 amino acids. Germline V gene sequence: CDR1 LNHDA, CDR2 SQIVND (reference sequence). CDR3 sequence: CASSSGRGKNNEQFF. CDR3 in DNA: TGTGCCAGTAGTAGCGGGAGGGGGAAAAACAATGAGCAGTTCTTC.

A single count supports this clone. This chain joins TRBV4-2 and TRBJ2-5, with 8 bases identical to TRBD2. Germline V gene data show CDR1 as LGHNA and CDR2 as YNFKEQ. The CDR3 runs to 16 residues. V gave up 4 bases and J gave up 0 bases; unmatched junction bases: 7. In nucleotides, the CDR3 is TGTGCCAGCAGCCCCTTTTCGGGGGGGGACCAAGAGACCCAGTACTTC. Translating it yields CASSPFSGGDQETQYF.

J is TRBJ1-2 and V is TRBV7-9; 8 bases agree with TRBD1. The CDR3 loop spans 19 amino acids. The J segment lost 6 bases and the V segment lost 2 bases, leaving 20 bases of the junction unmatched. Looked up from germline, CDR1 is SEHNR and CDR2 is FQNEAQ (reference sequence). CDR3: CASSLPRQGFSRYWDGYTF. The CDR3 DNA reads as TGTGCCAGCAGCTTACCCAGACAGGGGTTTTCCCGCTATTGGGATGGCTACACCTTC. Full variable domain (outside the CDR3, taken from reference TRBV7-9 and TRBJ1-2): DTGVSQNPRHKITKRGQNVTFRCDPISEHNRLYWYRQTLGQGPEFLTYFQNEAQLEKSRLLSDRFSAERPKGSFSTLEIQRTEQGDSAMYLCASSLPRQGFSRYWDGYTFGSGTRLTVV.

The rearrangement joins TRBV29-1 to TRBJ2-3, with 10 bases identical to TRBD2. Losses at the gene ends were 7 bases for V and 5 bases for J; bases not matched to a gene: 12. This CDR3 contains 15 residues. Germline loops: CDR1 SQVTM, CDR2 ANQGSEA. The CDR3 bases are TGCAGCGCTATAGCACTAGCGGGAACCCAAGATACGCAGTATTTT. Translating gives CSAIALAGTQDTQYF.

V and J are TRBV6-5 and TRBJ2-3, with a tentative D call TRBD2 (6 bases). In germline, CDR1 is MNHEY, CDR2 SVGAGI. Trimming removed 8 bases from V and 3 bases from J, with 15 bases in between. The CDR3 consists of 14 residues. CDR3 sequence: CASQEGVETDTQYF. The CDR3 DNA sequence: TGTGCCAGCCAGGAGGGAGTTGAGACAGATACGCAGTATTTT.

The chain combines TRBV7-6 with TRBJ2-7, with D possibly matching TRBD1 (6 bases). V was pared by 5 bases and J by 2 bases, with 19 bases between. Germline V gives CDR1 SGHVS, CDR2 FNYEAQ. The CDR3 extends over 16 amino acids. The chain's CDR3 is CASSPGRAGATYEQYF. The CDR3 nucleotides are TGTGCCAGCAGCCCAGGTCGGGCAGGGGCAACCTACGAGCAGTACTTC.

J is TRBJ2-5 and V is TRBV5-4; D is unresolved. Germline CDR1 is SGHNT and CDR2 is YYREEE (reference sequence). This CDR3 region has 14 residues. V dropped 2 bases and J dropped 2 bases, with 10 bases sitting between them. Here the CDR3 reads CASSFNVRQETQYF. CDR3 DNA: TGTGCCAGCAGCTTTAACGTACGGCAAGAGACCCAGTACTTC.

The V and J genes are TRBV4-2 and TRBJ2-4; maybe TRBD2 (5 bases). CDR1 and CDR2 (germline): LGHNA, YNFKEQ. The CDR3 covers 15 residues. V shed 0 bases and J shed 4 bases, with 10 bases lying between them. CDR3: CASSQDLAGKNIQYF. The CDR3 DNA is TGTGCCAGCAGCCAAGATCTAGCCGGGAAAAACATTCAGTACTTC.

This rearrangement joins TRBV14 to TRBJ1-1, with D possibly matching TRBD1 (6 bases). The CDR3 has 15 residues. Between the trimmed V and J ends, which lost 2 bases and 2 bases, there was a span of 12 bases. In germline, CDR1 is SGHDN, CDR2 FVKESK. This chain's CDR3 is CASSQNRAFNTEAFF. In DNA form, the CDR3 reads TGTGCCAGCAGCCAAAACAGGGCCTTTAACACTGAAGCTTTCTTT.